Listed here are 24 T cell receptor beta chains from one sample, sequenced in a study of OX40 agonist ivuxolimab in advanced cancers. The table came from immunoSEQ multiplex PCR; TCRdb's copy has only in-frame clones and leaves some out. The sample lists 97,000 or so clones, roughly 89% occurring once. Sequencing was performed on CD4+ or CD8+ T cells sorted from blood, taken in a trial of the OX40 agonist ivuxolimab. These receptor sequences come from an adult with an advanced solid tumor such as melanoma, head and neck, liver or kidney cancer.

The genes are TRBV14 and TRBJ1-1; D is possibly TRBD1 (5 bases). The germline CDR1 and CDR2 sequences are SGHDN and FVKESK. This CDR3 comprises 17 residues. V lost 0 bases to trimming and J lost 0 bases, with 14 bases between them. The CDR3, as DNA: TGTGCCAGCAGCCAAGAACCCCCACAGGCCCTGAACACTGAAGCTTTCTTT. Translation gives CASSQEPPQALNTEAFF. Complete variable domain (other parts from reference TRBV14 and TRBJ1-1): EAGVTQFPSHSVIEKGQTVTLRCDPISGHDNLYWYRRVMGKEIKFLLHFVKESKQDESGMPNNRFLAERTGGTYSTLKVQPAELEDSGVYFCASSQEPPQALNTEAFFGQGTRLTVV.

The chain combines TRBV19 with TRBJ1-5; TRBD1 agrees at 8 bases. The V and J ends lost 6 bases and 4 bases, in that order; junction bases with no gene match: 8. Germline V CDR1 and CDR2: LNHDA, SQIVND (reference sequence). This CDR3 is 15 amino acids long. This chain's CDR3 is CASSTGGALNQPQHF. The CDR3, as DNA: TGTGCCAGTAGCACAGGGGGGGCCCTTAATCAGCCCCAGCATTTT. The full variable domain, rest sourced from reference TRBV19 and TRBJ1-5, is DGGITQSPKYLFRKEGQNVTLSCEQNLNHDAMYWYRQDPGQGLRLIYYSQIVNDFQKGDIAEGYSVSREKKESFPLTVTSAQKNPTAFYLCASSTGGALNQPQHFGDGTRLSIL.

This sequence joins TRBV18 and TRBJ2-2, with a weak D call TRBD1 (5 bases). Germline V lookup: CDR1 KGHSH, CDR2 LQKENI. CDR3 length: 15 amino acids. V lost 0 bases and J 6 bases, leaving 11 bases between the germline ends. As DNA, the CDR3 is TGTGCCAGCTCACCACCGATCAGGGTCCCCGGGGAGCTGTTTTTT. Its protein product is CASSPPIRVPGELFF.

This chain uses TRBV5-1 with TRBJ2-1, with TRBD2 identical over 11 bases. V gave up 4 bases and J gave up 15 bases; unmatched junction bases: 12. CDR3 length: 14 residues. Looked up from germline, CDR1 is SGHRS and CDR2 is YFSETQ. The DNA of the CDR3 is TGCGCCAGCAGCACAAGGACTAGCGGGTCGGCGATGTTCTTC. It specifies CASSTRTSGSAMFF.

V gene TRBV29-1 combines with J gene TRBJ2-2, with a weak D call TRBD2 (5 bases). Deletions cut 7 bases from V and 2 bases from J, with 14 bases between. Per germline, CDR1 SQVTM and CDR2 ANQGSEA. The CDR3 extends over 14 amino acids. The CDR3 protein is CSAKLGANTGELFF. CDR3 sequence (DNA): TGCAGCGCGAAATTGGGAGCTAACACCGGGGAGCTGTTTTTT.

This clone was seen once. This chain joins TRBV28 and TRBJ2-7; 7 bases are shared with TRBD1. The CDR3 loop spans 14 amino acids. V gave up 6 bases and J gave up 2 bases; unmatched junction bases: 7. Germline CDR1 MDHEN, CDR2 SYDVKM. The CDR3 sequence: CASSLQTGPYEQYF. CDR3 nucleotide sequence: TGTGCCAGCAGCCTCCAGACAGGGCCCTACGAGCAGTACTTC.

The chain joins TRBV30 to TRBJ2-2; no clear D gene. The CDR3 spans 14 residues. V was trimmed by 3 bases and J by 1 base, leaving 9 bases between them. Germline CDR1 and CDR2: GTSNPN and SVGIG (reference sequence). In DNA form, the CDR3 reads TGTGCCTGGAGCCCTCGCGTGAACACCGGGGAGCTGTTTTTT. Encoded protein: CAWSPRVNTGELFF.

The chain recombines TRBV2 with TRBJ2-1; D uncertain. Germline CDR1 SNHLY, CDR2 FYNNEI. This CDR3 contains 15 residues. V was trimmed by 8 bases and J by 0 bases, leaving 14 bases between them. The DNA for the CDR3 is TGTGCCAGCCTTAGGTTAGCAAGCTCCTACAATGAGCAGTTCTTC. Its translation is CASLRLASSYNEQFF.

The chain has TRBV5-1 and TRBJ2-1; D possibly corresponds to TRBD1 (5 bases). The CDR3 covers 16 residues. The germline V gene has CDR1 SGHRS and CDR2 YFSETQ. The V end was cut by 0 bases, the J end by 3 bases, with 13 bases between. The CDR3 coding sequence is TGCGCCAGCAGCTTGGGTCAGGGTTTGGGCTACAATGAGCAGTTCTTC. This encodes CASSLGQGLGYNEQFF. Full variable domain (remainder filled in from reference TRBV5-1 and TRBJ2-1): KAGVTQTPRYLIKTRGQQVTLSCSPISGHRSVSWYQQTPGQGLQFLFEYFSETQRNKGNFPGRFSGRQFSNSRSEMNVSTLELGDSALYLCASSLGQGLGYNEQFFGPGTRLTVL.

J is TRBJ2-6 and V is TRBV5-1; D gene unclear. The CDR3 is 14 amino acids. The germline gives CDR1 SGHRS, CDR2 YFSETQ. V was pared by 5 bases and J by 0 bases, with 6 bases between. In DNA, the CDR3 is TGCGCCAGCAGTTCGGTCTCTGGGGCCAACGTCCTGACTTTC. Residues: CASSSVSGANVLTF.

The table lists this clone with a count of one. The chain has TRBV30 and TRBJ1-5; D uncertain. The germline gives CDR1 GTSNPN, CDR2 SVGIG (reference sequence). Trimming removed 0 bases at V and 1 base at J, with 10 bases between. The length of the CDR3 is 15 residues. CDR3 loop: CAWSVDRASNQPQHF. For the CDR3, the DNA is TGTGCCTGGAGTGTGGACCGAGCCAGCAATCAGCCCCAGCATTTT.

V gene TRBV4-1 combines with J gene TRBJ1-2; 9 bases line up with TRBD1. V was clipped by 4 bases and J by 6 bases; unmatched bases: 15. CDR3 length: 17 residues. The germline V gene has CDR1 MGHRA and CDR2 YSYEKL. CDR3 nucleotides: TGCGCCAGCAGCCCCTGGGACAGGGTAGACCAGTCGAATGGCTACACCTTC. Amino acid sequence: CASSPWDRVDQSNGYTF.

This clone was observed a few times. This rearrangement joins TRBV7-3 to TRBJ2-1; 8 bases are shared with TRBD2. The V gene's germline CDR1 is SGHTA and CDR2 FQGTGA. This CDR3 is built from 15 residues. J was trimmed by 1 base and V by 5 bases; bases with no gene match: 4. The CDR3 nucleotides read TGTGCCAGCAGCCCGATAGCGGGGTCCTACAATGAGCAGTTCTTC. Translating gives CASSPIAGSYNEQFF.

The V gene is TRBV28, the J gene TRBJ2-7, with TRBD2 matching over 16 bases. J lost 6 bases, V lost 1 base, and 9 bases had no gene match. The V gene's germline CDR1 is MDHEN and CDR2 SYDVKM. The CDR3 is 18 residues long. CDR3 nucleotides: TGTGCCAGCAGTTTATTGGGGGGCGGGACTAGCGGGAGGGCCGAGCAGTACTTC. Its translation: CASSLLGGGTSGRAEQYF.

The V gene is TRBV6-5, the J gene TRBJ2-1, with D possibly TRBD1 on 6 matching bases. The CDR3 extends over 15 amino acids. V was cut by 2 bases and J by 7 bases, with 15 bases left in between. Germline loops: CDR1 MNHEY, CDR2 SVGAGI. CDR3 sequence: CASSYLGAPWNEQFF. As DNA, the CDR3 is TGTGCCAGCAGTTACCTGGGGGCCCCGTGGAATGAGCAGTTCTTC.

This chain links TRBV5-1 with TRBJ1-5; D is unclear. This CDR3 is built from 13 residues. Looked up from germline, CDR1 is SGHRS and CDR2 is YFSETQ. Trimming took off 6 bases at V and 0 bases at J, with 7 bases between the two ends. The CDR3 loop is CASNQASNQPQHF. The DNA of the CDR3 is TGCGCCAGCAACCAAGCTAGCAATCAGCCCCAGCATTTT.

This sequence joins TRBV5-4 and TRBJ2-1; TRBD2 matches 14 bases. This CDR3 is built from 16 residues. In germline, CDR1 is SGHNT, CDR2 YYREEE (reference sequence). Trimming at V came to 0 bases and at J to 7 bases, leaving 3 bases not matched to a gene. This CDR3 reads CASSLAGTSGSNEQFF. The DNA of the CDR3 is TGTGCCAGCAGCTTGGCCGGGACTAGCGGGAGTAATGAGCAGTTCTTC.

The CDR3 is CAWSLRRQAFNTGELFF. The CDR3 coding sequence is TGTGCCTGGAGTCTGAGAAGGCAGGCCTTTAACACCGGGGAGCTGTTTTTT. This chain connects TRBV30 to TRBJ2-2; D gene ambiguous. The CDR3 covers 17 residues. Germline lookup yields CDR1 GTSNPN and CDR2 SVGIG (reference sequence). With 2 bases removed from V and 2 bases from J, the gap between germline ends came to 18 bases.

The chain couples TRBV5-6 to TRBJ2-7; tentatively, D is TRBD2 (6 bases). Trimming removed 2 bases at V and 0 bases at J, with 9 bases between. In germline, CDR1 is SGHDT, CDR2 YYEEEE. The CDR3 is 14 amino acids. In DNA form, the CDR3 reads TGTGCCAGCAGCTTTGCGGGGAGCTCCTACGAGCAGTACTTC. Translated, it gives CASSFAGSSYEQYF.

The CDR3 DNA follows: TGCGCCAGCAGCATCATGTCGGAGACCCAGTACTTC. This gives the protein CASSIMSETQYF. The V call is TRBV10-2, the J call TRBJ2-5; the D is unclear. CDR3 size: 12 residues. Germline V gene data show CDR1 as WSHSY and CDR2 as SAAADI. The V gene lost 6 bases and the J gene lost 5 bases, with 10 bases spanning the gap.

The chain couples TRBV30 to TRBJ2-7, with D tentatively TRBD1 (5 bases). Germline loops: CDR1 GTSNPN, CDR2 SVGIG (reference sequence). The V end was cut by 3 bases, the J end by 1 base, with 16 bases between. This CDR3 has 15 amino acids. The CDR3 loop is CAWRGFDRVSYEQYF. The CDR3 DNA reads TGTGCCTGGAGGGGGTTCGACAGAGTTTCCTACGAGCAGTACTTC.

The gene calls are TRBV19 and TRBJ2-7, with D maybe TRBD2 (6 bases). The CDR3 runs to 15 residues. Deletions cut 4 bases from V and 1 base from J, with 14 bases between. The germline V gene has CDR1 LNHDA and CDR2 SQIVND (reference sequence). CDR3 sequence: CASSRVGSGSYEQYF. The CDR3 DNA reads as TGTGCCAGTAGTAGAGTAGGTAGCGGTTCCTACGAGCAGTACTTC.

This chain links TRBV30 with TRBJ1-1; D not certain. Germline V gene lookup returns CDR1 GTSNPN and CDR2 SVGIG (reference sequence). V lost 8 bases and J 7 bases, leaving 5 bases between the germline ends. CDR3 length equals 8 residues. DNA for the CDR3: TGTGCCGCAAATGAAGCTTTCTTT. Translated, it gives CAANEAFF.

The V and J genes are TRBV6-1 and TRBJ1-1; D might be TRBD1 (6 bases). Looked up from germline, CDR1 is MNHNS and CDR2 is SASEGT. The V end lost 6 bases, the J end lost 3 bases, and 11 bases lay between the germline ends. The CDR3 runs 13 residues. Written as DNA, the CDR3 is TGTGCCAGCAGACGCGGACAGTACACTGAAGCTTTCTTT. Protein sequence: CASRRGQYTEAFF.